A single T cell receptor (beta chain) is shown here with its context. In the authors' workflow: Quantification of nucleated cells was approximated via reference gene primer amplification. Produced via immunoSEQ multiplex PCR; TCRdb's table is partial and in-frame only. That table gives V, J and clone size, and the DNA gave D and trimming. The sample has approximately 250,000 clones, 88% seen once. These data belong to a study of blood T cell repertoires in COVID-19. About the study: Collection of acute and convalescent COVID-19 samples took place in the United States, Italy and Spain. T cells, B-cell-depleted T cells, or PBMCs supplied cDNA or gDNA.

The Seattle patients, enrolled during active infection, were followed longitudinally. Germline V gene data show CDR1 as LNHNV and CDR2 as YYDKDF (reference sequence). This CDR3 has 17 residues. With 0 bases removed from V and 5 bases from J, the gap between germline ends came to 16 bases. Sequencing input: peripheral blood. The clonotype was recovered from an older woman with COVID-19, enrolled during active disease. The chain couples TRBV15 to TRBJ2-2; possibly TRBD2 for D (5 bases). CDR3 DNA: TGTGCCACCAGCAGAGATAGAGCGGCGGGCTCAACCGGGGAGCTGTTTTTT. This codes for CATSRDRAAGSTGELFF.